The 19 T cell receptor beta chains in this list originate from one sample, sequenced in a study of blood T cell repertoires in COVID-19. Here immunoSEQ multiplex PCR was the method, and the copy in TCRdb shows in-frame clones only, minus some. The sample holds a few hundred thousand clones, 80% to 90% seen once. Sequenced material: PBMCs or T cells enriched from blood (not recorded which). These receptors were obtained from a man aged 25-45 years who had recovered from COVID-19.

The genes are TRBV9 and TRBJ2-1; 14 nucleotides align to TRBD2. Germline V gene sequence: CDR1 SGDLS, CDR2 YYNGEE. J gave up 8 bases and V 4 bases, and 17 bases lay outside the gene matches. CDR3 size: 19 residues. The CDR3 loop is CASSRWGTSGGPVGDEQFF. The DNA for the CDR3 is TGTGCCAGCAGCCGATGGGGGACTAGCGGGGGCCCGGTGGGCGATGAGCAGTTCTTC.

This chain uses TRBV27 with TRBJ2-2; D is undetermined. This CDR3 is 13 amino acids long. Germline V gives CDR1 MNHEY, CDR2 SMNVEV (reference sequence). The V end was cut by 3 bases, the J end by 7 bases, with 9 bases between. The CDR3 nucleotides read TGTGCCAGCAGTTTCGTGAGAGGCGGGGAGCTGTTTTTT. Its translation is CASSFVRGGELFF.

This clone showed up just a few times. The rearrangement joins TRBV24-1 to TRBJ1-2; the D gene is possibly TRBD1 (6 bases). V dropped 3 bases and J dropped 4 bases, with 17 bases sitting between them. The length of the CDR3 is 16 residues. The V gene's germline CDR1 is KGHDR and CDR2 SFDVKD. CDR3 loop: CATSDASGTPLYGYTF. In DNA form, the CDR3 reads TGTGCCACCAGTGATGCGTCCGGGACACCGCTCTATGGCTACACCTTC.

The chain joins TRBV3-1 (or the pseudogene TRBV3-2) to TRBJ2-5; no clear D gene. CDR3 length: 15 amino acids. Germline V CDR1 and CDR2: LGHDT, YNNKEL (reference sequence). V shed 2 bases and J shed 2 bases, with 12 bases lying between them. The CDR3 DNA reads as TGTGCCAGCAGCCAATTCACCGCGGTACAAGAGACCCAGTACTTC. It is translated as CASSQFTAVQETQYF.

CDR3 nucleotide sequence: TGCGCCAGCAGCTTGGGGACAGGGTCAATCTGGAGCACTGAAGCTTTCTTT. It translates to CASSLGTGSIWSTEAFF. The chain uses TRBV5-1 and TRBJ1-1, with 8 bases lining up with TRBD1. Looked up from germline, CDR1 is SGHRS and CDR2 is YFSETQ. The CDR3 consists of 17 residues. The V segment lost 0 bases and the J segment 4 bases; nucleotides outside the gene matches: 11.

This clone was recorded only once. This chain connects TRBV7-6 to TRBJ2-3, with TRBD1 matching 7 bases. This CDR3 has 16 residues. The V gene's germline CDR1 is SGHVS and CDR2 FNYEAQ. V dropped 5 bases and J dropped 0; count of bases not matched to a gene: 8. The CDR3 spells CASSRDRVRSTDTQYF. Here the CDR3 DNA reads TGTGCCAGCAGCAGAGACAGGGTCCGTAGCACAGATACGCAGTATTTT.

The CDR3 loop is CASSPGTSGVGSGGTQYF. The CDR3 DNA follows: TGTGCCAGCAGCCCCGGGACTAGCGGGGTAGGTTCCGGAGGGACGCAGTATTTT. V usage is TRBV7-6 and J usage is TRBJ2-3; 13 nucleotides agree with TRBD2. The length of the CDR3 is 18 residues. Per the germline V gene, CDR1 is SGHVS and CDR2 is FNYEAQ. The V segment lost 5 bases and the J segment 9 bases; nucleotides outside the gene matches: 17.

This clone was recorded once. CDR3 sequence: CASSSTTSRWDGYTF. The CDR3 DNA reads TGTGCCAGCAGTTCTACTACAAGCCGGTGGGATGGCTACACCTTC. The chain recombines TRBV28 with TRBJ1-2, with D hard to call. Germline loops: CDR1 MDHEN, CDR2 SYDVKM. The germline V and J ends were trimmed by 4 bases and 6 bases, with 18 bases remaining between them. CDR3 length equals 15 residues.

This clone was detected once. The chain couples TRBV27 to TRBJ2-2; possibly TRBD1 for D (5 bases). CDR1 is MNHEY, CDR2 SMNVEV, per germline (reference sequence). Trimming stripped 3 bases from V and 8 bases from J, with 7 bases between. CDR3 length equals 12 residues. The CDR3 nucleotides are TGTGCCAGCAGTTTTAGACAGGGGGAGCTGTTTTTT. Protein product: CASSFRQGELFF.

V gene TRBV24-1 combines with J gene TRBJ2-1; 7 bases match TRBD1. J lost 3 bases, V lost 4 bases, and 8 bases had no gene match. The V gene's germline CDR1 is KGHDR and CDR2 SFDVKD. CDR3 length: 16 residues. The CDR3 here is CATSDPRQGDYNEQFF. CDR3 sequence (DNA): TGTGCCACCAGTGACCCGAGACAGGGAGACTACAATGAGCAGTTCTTC.

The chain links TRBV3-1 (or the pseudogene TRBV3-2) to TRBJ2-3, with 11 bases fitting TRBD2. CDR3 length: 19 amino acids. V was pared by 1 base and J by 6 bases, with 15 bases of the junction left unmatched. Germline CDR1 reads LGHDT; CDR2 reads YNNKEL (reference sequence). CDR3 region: CASSQGPPTTSGVGDTQYF. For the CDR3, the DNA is TGTGCCAGCAGCCAAGGCCCCCCCACGACTAGCGGGGTTGGGGATACGCAGTATTTT.

The DNA of the CDR3 is TGTGCCAGCTGGGGACAGGGGGCCACTGAAGCTTTCTTT. As protein: CASWGQGATEAFF. This chain joins TRBV12-3 or TRBV12-4 and TRBJ1-1, with 12 bases lining up with TRBD1. V gave up 8 bases and J gave up 4 bases; unmatched junction bases: 2. This CDR3 spans 13 amino acids.

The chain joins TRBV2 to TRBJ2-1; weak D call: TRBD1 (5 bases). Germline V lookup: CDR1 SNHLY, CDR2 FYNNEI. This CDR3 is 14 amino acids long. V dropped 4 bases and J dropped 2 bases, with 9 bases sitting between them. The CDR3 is CASSVTAAYNEQFF. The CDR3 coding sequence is TGTGCCAGCAGTGTGACAGCCGCCTACAATGAGCAGTTCTTC.

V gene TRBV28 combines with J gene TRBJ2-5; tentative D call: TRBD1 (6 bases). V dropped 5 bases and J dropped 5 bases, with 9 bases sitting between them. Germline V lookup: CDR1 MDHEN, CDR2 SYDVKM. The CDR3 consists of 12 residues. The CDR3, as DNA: TGTGCCAGCAGTCAGGGGATGGAGACCCAGTACTTC. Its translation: CASSQGMETQYF. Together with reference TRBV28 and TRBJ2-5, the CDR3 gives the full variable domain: DVKVTQSSRYLVKRTGEKVFLECVQDMDHENMFWYRQDPGLGLRLIYFSYDVKMKEKGDIPEGYSVSREKKERFSLILESASTNQTSMYLCASSQGMETQYFGPGTRLLVL.

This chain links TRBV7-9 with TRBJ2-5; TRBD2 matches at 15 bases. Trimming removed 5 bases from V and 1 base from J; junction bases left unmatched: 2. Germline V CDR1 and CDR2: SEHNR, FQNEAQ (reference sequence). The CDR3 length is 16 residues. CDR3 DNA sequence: TGTGCCAGCAGCGGACTAGCGGGGGGGATCCAAGAGACCCAGTACTTC. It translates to CASSGLAGGIQETQYF.

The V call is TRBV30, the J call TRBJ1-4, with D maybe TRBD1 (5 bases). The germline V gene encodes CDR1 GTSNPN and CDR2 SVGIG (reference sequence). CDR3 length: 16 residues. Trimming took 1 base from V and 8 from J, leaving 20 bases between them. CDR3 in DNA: TGTGCCTGGAGTGATAGTGGGGCAGCCCGGAGAGAAAAACTGTTTTTT. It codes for CAWSDSGAARREKLFF.

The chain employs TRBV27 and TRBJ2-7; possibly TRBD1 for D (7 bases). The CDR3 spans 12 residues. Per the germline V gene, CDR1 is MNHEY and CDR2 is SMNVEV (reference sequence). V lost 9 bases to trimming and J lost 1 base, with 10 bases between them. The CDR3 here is CARRDRSYEQYF. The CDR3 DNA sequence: TGTGCCAGGCGGGACAGATCCTACGAGCAGTACTTC.

CDR3 residues: CASSIGGTSLRNEQFF. The CDR3 bases are TGTGCCAGTAGTATAGGCGGGACTTCCCTACGCAATGAGCAGTTCTTC. The chain couples TRBV19 to TRBJ2-1; TRBD2 might be the D (6 bases). V lost 1 base and J lost 6, with 16 bases in between. The CDR3 loop spans 16 amino acids. Germline CDR1 reads LNHDA; CDR2 reads SQIVND (reference sequence).

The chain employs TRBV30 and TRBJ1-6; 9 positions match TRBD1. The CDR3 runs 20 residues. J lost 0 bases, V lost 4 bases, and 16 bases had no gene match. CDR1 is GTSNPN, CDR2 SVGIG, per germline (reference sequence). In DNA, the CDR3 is TGTGCCTGGAAGTATGGGACAGGGACGTGGAGATACTCCTATAATTCACCCCTCCACTTT. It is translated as CAWKYGTGTWRYSYNSPLHF.